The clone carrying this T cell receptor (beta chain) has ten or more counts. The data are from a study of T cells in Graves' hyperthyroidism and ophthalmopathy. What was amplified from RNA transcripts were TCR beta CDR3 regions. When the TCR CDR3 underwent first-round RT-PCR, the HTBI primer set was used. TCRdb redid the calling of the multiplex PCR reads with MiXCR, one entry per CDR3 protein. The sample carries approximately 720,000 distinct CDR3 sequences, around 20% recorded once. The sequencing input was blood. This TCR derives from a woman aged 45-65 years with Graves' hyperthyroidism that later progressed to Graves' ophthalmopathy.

In nucleotides, the CDR3 is TGTGCCAGCAGTTACCAGGACTTCTACGAGCAGTACTTC. Its protein is CASSYQDFYEQYF. This chain links TRBV6-2 or TRBV6-3 with TRBJ2-7; TRBD2 might be the D (5 bases). The CDR3 covers 13 residues. V was cut by 2 bases and J by 3 bases, with 8 bases left in between. CDR1 is MNHEY, CDR2 SVGEGT, per germline.